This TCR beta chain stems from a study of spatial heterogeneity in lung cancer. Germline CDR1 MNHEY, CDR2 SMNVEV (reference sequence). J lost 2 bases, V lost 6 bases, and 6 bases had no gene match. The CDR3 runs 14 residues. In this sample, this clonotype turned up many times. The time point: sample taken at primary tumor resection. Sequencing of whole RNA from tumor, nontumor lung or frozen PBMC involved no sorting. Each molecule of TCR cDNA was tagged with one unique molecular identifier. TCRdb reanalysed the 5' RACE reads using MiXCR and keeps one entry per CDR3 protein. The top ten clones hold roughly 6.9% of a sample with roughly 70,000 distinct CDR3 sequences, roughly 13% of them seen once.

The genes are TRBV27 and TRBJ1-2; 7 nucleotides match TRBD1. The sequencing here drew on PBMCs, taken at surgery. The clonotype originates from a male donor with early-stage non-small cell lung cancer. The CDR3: CASSRQGSNYGYTF. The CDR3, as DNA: TGTGCCAGCAGCCGACAGGGCTCCAACTATGGCTACACCTTC.